This TCR beta chain comes out of a study of spatial heterogeneity in lung cancer. Regarding the study as a whole: Expanded alpha and beta TCR counts within tumors tracked tumor mutation counts.

TCR cDNA molecules each carried a unique molecular identifier. TCRdb passed the 5' RACE reads through MiXCR, listing each CDR3 protein once. The table has roughly 9,200 distinct CDR3 sequences, roughly 3% seen once. The V end was cut by 1 base, the J end by 5 bases, with 15 bases between. Germline lookup yields CDR1 MNHEY and CDR2 SMNVEV (reference sequence). The CDR3 covers 15 residues. This clonotype was counted many times. The target antigen is unknown. The time point was: sample taken at primary tumor resection. Unsorted whole RNA from tumor, nontumor lung or frozen PBMC underwent sequencing. The chain links TRBV27 to TRBJ2-7, with D possibly matching TRBD1 (6 bases). The clonotype was recovered from a male donor with early-stage non-small cell lung cancer. The specimen comprised lung tumor tissue, sampled at surgery. The CDR3 bases are TGTGCCAGCAGTTTATGGGGCAGGGGTCCCCACGAGCAGTACTTC. This gives the protein CASSLWGRGPHEQYF.